The 8 T cell receptor beta chains listed next were all sequenced from one sample in a study of blood T cell repertoires in COVID-19. TCRdb's table, derived via immunoSEQ multiplex PCR, lists solely in-frame clones and lacks some. Of 250,000 to 300,000 clones in the sample, around 90% were seen once. The sequenced sample consisted of peripheral blood. The receptor set was obtained from a woman in her fifties or sixties who had recovered from COVID-19.

The chain uses TRBV19 and TRBJ2-3, with unresolved D. Looked up from germline, CDR1 is LNHDA and CDR2 is SQIVND (reference sequence). Trimming cost V 7 bases and J 6 bases, with 17 bases left between them. The CDR3 sequence is 14 residues long. CDR3 sequence: CASNSNVYADTQYF. DNA for the CDR3: TGTGCCAGTAATTCCAACGTGTATGCGGATACGCAGTATTTT.

The CDR3, as DNA: TGTGCCAGCAGCCAGGGGACAGCCGCGTTCTCTTCGGGCTACACCTTC. Translated: CASSQGTAAFSSGYTF. This chain uses TRBV5-6 with TRBJ1-2, with 7 bases fitting TRBD1. Trimming at V came to 4 bases and at J to 8 bases, leaving 17 bases not matched to a gene. CDR1 and CDR2 from the germline V gene are SGHDT and YYEEEE. The CDR3 runs 16 residues.

This clone came up once. The rearrangement uses TRBV27 and TRBJ1-3, with D perhaps TRBD1 (6 bases). The CDR3 spans 15 residues. Germline V CDR1 and CDR2: MNHEY, SMNVEV (reference sequence). V dropped 2 bases and J dropped 2 bases, with 10 bases sitting between them. DNA of the CDR3: TGTGCCAGCAGTTTAACAGGGTTTGCTGGAAACACCATATATTTT. Its protein product is CASSLTGFAGNTIYF.

The chain employs TRBV7-2 and TRBJ1-4; TRBD1 might be the D (5 bases). This CDR3 has 15 residues. V lost 7 bases to trimming and J lost 3 bases, with 15 bases between them. Germline lookup yields CDR1 SGHTA and CDR2 FQGNSA. As DNA, the CDR3 is TGTGCCAGCACCCCACAGGCAGACTCTAATGAAAAACTGTTTTTT. Protein product: CASTPQADSNEKLFF.

V is TRBV25-1 and J is TRBJ1-1, with a possible D match to TRBD1 (5 bases). Germline values: CDR1 MGHDK, CDR2 SYGVNS. This CDR3 spans 12 amino acids. Trimming removed 1 base at V and 9 bases at J, with 9 bases between. CDR3 nucleotide sequence: TGTGCCAGCAGTGAATTAGGGGTGAAAGCTTTCTTT. It encodes CASSELGVKAFF.

This sequence joins TRBV25-1 and TRBJ2-7, with 11 positions matching TRBD2. Germline assignment: CDR1 MGHDK and CDR2 SYGVNS. The CDR3 contains 15 residues. The J segment lost 7 bases and the V segment lost 4 bases, leaving 9 bases of the junction unmatched. CDR3 sequence (DNA): TGTGCCAGCAGTGGTCGTAGCGGGGGGGCGTTGGAGCAGTACTTC. Its protein is CASSGRSGGALEQYF.

V gene TRBV4-3 combines with J gene TRBJ2-7, with D perhaps TRBD2 (5 bases). Trimming removed 0 bases at V and 5 bases at J, with 14 bases between. In germline, CDR1 is LGHNA, CDR2 YSLEER. The CDR3 spans 15 residues. CDR3 coding DNA: TGCGCCAGCAGCCAAGATCTTACTAGTCTCGACGAGCAGTACTTC. Translated: CASSQDLTSLDEQYF.

The gene calls are TRBV10-3 and TRBJ1-1; TRBD1 matches 10 bases. CDR3 length: 17 residues. Trimming removed 2 bases from V and 0 bases from J; junction bases left unmatched: 6. Germline CDR1 ENHRY, CDR2 SYGVKD. The CDR3 coding sequence is TGTGCCATCAGTGAGACGACAGGGGGCCTCATGAACACTGAAGCTTTCTTT. Translating it yields CAISETTGGLMNTEAFF.